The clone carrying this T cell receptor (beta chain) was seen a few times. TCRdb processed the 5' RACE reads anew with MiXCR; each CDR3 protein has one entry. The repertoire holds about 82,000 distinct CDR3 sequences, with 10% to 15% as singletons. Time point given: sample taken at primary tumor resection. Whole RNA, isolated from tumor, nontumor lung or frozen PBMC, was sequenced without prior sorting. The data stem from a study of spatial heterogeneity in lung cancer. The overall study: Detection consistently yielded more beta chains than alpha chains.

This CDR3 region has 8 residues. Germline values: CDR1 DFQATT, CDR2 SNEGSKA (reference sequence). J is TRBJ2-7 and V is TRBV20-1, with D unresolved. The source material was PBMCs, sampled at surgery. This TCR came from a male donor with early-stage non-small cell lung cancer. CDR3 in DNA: TGCGGCGTAGACGAGCAGTACTTC. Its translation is CGVDEQYF.